The TCR beta chain described here comes from a study of metastatic and nonmetastatic thyroid tumors. Across the study: Repertoire comparison spanned blood and tumor or nodule tissue of malignant and benign thyroid patients.

Original data processing: Between-group CDR3 differences, defined by clinicopathological status, yielded a distant-metastasis classifier for papillary thyroid cancer. Using MiXCR, TCRdb re-called clones from the PCR reads. TCRdb assigned the V and J calls; the authors' analysis was not used. The sample has 20,000 to 25,000 clones, around 18% seen once. Each patient went into thyroid surgery without having received any treatment. V gave up 4 bases and J gave up 13 bases, with 17 bases separating them. There are 13 residues in the CDR3. Germline V gene lookup returns CDR1 KGHSH and CDR2 LQKENI. The sequence was obtained from a male donor with papillary thyroid cancer or a benign thyroid nodule (not recorded which). Some clones in this sample may be carry-over from other donors' samples. Sequences were obtained from blood. The gene calls are TRBV18 and TRBJ2-1, with a tentative D call TRBD1 (5 bases). The CDR3 bases are TGTGCCAGCTCACTAACCAAGGAGACAGCTCAGTTCTTC. Protein: CASSLTKETAQFF.